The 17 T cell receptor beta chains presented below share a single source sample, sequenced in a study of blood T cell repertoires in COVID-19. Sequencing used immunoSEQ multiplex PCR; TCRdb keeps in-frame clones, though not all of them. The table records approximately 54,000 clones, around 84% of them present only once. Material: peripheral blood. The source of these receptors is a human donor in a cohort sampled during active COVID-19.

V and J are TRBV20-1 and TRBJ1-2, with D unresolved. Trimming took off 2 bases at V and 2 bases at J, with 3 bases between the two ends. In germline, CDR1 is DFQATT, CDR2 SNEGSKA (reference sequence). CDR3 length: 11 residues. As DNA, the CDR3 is TGCAGTGCTAGACAAAACTATGGCTACACCTTC. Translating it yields CSARQNYGYTF.

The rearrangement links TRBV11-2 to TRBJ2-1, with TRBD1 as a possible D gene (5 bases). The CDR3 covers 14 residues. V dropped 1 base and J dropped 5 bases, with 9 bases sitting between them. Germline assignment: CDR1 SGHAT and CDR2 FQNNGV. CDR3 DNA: TGTGCCAGCAGCTTAGTCAGGGCCAACAATGAGCAGTTCTTC. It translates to CASSLVRANNEQFF.

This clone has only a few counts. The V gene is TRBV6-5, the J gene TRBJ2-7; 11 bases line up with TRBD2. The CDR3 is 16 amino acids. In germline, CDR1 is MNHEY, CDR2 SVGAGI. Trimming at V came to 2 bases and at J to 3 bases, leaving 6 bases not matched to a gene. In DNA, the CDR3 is TGTGCCAGCAGTTACGGACTAGCGGGTAGGAACTACGAGCAGTACTTC. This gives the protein CASSYGLAGRNYEQYF.

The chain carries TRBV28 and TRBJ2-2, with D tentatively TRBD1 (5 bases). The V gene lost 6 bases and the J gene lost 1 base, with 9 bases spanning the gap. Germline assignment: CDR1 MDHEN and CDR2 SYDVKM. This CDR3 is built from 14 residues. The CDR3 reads CASRSGMNTGELFF. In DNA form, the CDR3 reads TGTGCCAGCAGGTCAGGGATGAACACCGGGGAGCTGTTTTTT.

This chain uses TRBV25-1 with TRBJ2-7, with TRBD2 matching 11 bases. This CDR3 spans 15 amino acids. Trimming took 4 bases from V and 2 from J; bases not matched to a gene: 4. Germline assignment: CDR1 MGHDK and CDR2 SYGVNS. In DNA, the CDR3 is TGTGCCAGCAGTGGACTAGCGGGATCGGCCTACGAGCAGTACTTC. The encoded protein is CASSGLAGSAYEQYF.

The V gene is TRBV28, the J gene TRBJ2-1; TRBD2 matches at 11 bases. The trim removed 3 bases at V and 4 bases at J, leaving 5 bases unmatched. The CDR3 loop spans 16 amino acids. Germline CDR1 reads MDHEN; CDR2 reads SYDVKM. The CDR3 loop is CASSFTRLAGYNEQFF. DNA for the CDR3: TGTGCCAGCAGTTTTACGCGACTAGCGGGATACAATGAGCAGTTCTTC.

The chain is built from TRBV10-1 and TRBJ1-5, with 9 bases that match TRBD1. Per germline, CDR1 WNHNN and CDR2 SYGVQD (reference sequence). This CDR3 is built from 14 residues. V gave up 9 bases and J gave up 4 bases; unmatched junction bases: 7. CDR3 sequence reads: CARFGDRVNQPQHF. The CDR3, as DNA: TGCGCCAGGTTTGGGGACAGGGTAAATCAGCCCCAGCATTTT.

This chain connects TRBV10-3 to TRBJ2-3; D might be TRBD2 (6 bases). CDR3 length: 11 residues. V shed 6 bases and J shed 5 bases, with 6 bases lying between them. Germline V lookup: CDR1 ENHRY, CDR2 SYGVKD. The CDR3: CAIRGGDTQYF. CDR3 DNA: TGTGCCATCAGGGGAGGAGATACGCAGTATTTT.

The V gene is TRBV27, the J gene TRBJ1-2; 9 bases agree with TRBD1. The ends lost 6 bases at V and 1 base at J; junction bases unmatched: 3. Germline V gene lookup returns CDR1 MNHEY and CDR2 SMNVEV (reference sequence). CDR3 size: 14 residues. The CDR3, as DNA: TGTGCCAGCAGCCGGGACAGGGTTAACTATGGCTACACCTTC. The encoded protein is CASSRDRVNYGYTF.

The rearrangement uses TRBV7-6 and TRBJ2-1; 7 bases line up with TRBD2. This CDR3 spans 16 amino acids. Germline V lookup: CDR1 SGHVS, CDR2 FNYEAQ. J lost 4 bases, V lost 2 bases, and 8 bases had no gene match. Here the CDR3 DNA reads TGTGCCAGCAGCTTATCGGCTAGCGGAGTTTACAATGAGCAGTTCTTC. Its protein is CASSLSASGVYNEQFF.

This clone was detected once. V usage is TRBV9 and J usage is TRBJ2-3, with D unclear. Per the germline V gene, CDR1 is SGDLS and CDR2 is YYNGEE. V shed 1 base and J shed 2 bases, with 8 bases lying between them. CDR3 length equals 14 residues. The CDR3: CASSVNLVTDTQYF. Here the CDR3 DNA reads TGTGCCAGCAGCGTAAATCTTGTCACAGATACGCAGTATTTT.

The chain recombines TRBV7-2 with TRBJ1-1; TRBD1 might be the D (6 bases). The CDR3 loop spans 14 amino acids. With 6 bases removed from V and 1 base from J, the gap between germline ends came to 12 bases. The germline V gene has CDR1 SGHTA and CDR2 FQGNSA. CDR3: CASRSPDRNTEAFF. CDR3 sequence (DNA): TGTGCCAGCAGATCCCCGGACAGGAACACTGAAGCTTTCTTT.

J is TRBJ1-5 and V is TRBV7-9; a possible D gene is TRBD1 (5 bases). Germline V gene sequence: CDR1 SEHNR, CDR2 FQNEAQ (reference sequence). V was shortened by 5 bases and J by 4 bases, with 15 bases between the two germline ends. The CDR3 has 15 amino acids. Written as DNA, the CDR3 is TGTGCCAGCAGCCCTTCTGACAGCCTAAATCAGCCCCAGCATTTT. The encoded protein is CASSPSDSLNQPQHF.

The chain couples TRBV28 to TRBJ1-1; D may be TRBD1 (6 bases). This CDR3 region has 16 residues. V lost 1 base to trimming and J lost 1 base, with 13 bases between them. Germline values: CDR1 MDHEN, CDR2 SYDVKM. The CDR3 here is CASSLSGGAWNTEAFF. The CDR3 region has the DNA TGTGCCAGCAGTTTATCGGGGGGGGCATGGAACACTGAAGCTTTCTTT.

CDR3 residues: CASSVVSSGVVQDNNEQFF. In DNA form, the CDR3 reads TGTGCCAGCAGCGTAGTGTCTAGCGGTGTAGTTCAAGACAACAATGAGCAGTTCTTC. The chain has TRBV9 and TRBJ2-1; 7 bases fit TRBD2. Germline CDR1 is SGDLS and CDR2 is YYNGEE. The CDR3 contains 19 residues. The trim removed 0 bases at V and 5 bases at J, leaving 17 bases unmatched.

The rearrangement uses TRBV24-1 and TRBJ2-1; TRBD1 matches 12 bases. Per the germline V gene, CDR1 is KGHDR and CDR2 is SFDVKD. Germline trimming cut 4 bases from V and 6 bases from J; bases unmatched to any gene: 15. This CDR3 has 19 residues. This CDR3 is CATSDPPGQGALVGNEQFF. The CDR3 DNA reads TGTGCCACCAGTGACCCCCCGGGACAGGGGGCACTCGTCGGCAATGAGCAGTTCTTC.

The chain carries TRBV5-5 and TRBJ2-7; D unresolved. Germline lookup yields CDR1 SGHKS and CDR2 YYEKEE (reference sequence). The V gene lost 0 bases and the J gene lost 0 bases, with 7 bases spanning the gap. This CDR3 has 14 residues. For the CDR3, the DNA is TGTGCCAGCAGCTTGGGGCCGTCCTCCTACGAGCAGTACTTC. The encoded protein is CASSLGPSSYEQYF.